Following are 15 T cell receptor beta chains from one sample sequenced in a study of PD-1 blockade in classical Hodgkin lymphoma (dated by TCRdb to the early 2020s). The label giving this sample's time point can be read as: cycle 4 day 1 (C4D1), after five to seven weeks of nivolumab. Relapse after autologous stem cell transplantation had occurred in all trial patients, and cohorts A, B and C were distinguished by prior brentuximab vedotin exposure. Libraries were built with the immunoSEQ multiplex PCR assay. TCRdb limited this immuneACCESS table to in-frame rearrangements with V and J called. A share of clones is missing; checked studies link under half to unresolved V genes, and the rest is unexplained. The sample data list roughly 20,000 clones, and over 65% of these were observed just once. The leading ten clones occupy roughly 21% of the sample. The sequencing here drew on peripheral blood mononuclear cells (PBMCs), taken before the fourth cycle of nivolumab. These receptors were collected from a human donor with classical Hodgkin lymphoma.

This chain uses TRBV7-8 with TRBJ2-3; 7 bases align to TRBD1. Germline lookup yields CDR1 SGHVS and CDR2 FQNEAQ. With V trimmed by 2 bases and J by 2 bases, 7 bases remained unmatched. The CDR3 is 16 residues long. The CDR3 DNA follows: TGTGCCAGCAGCTTAATGTCGGGGACAGCCACAGATACGCAGTATTTT. Translating it yields CASSLMSGTATDTQYF.

The chain carries TRBV27 and TRBJ2-7; 7 bases align to TRBD2. CDR1 MNHEY and CDR2 SMNVEV come from the germline V gene (reference sequence). V lost 6 bases and J lost 6; bases outside the gene matches: 11. This CDR3 is built from 14 residues. CDR3 amino acids: CASRPTGGRGEQYF. DNA of the CDR3: TGTGCCAGCAGACCAACCGGGGGGAGAGGCGAGCAGTACTTC.

The chain links TRBV6-5 to TRBJ1-1; TRBD1 is a possible D gene (5 bases). Germline loops: CDR1 MNHEY, CDR2 SVGAGI. The CDR3 sequence is 15 residues long. V was shortened by 0 bases and J by 1 base, with 9 bases between the two germline ends. CDR3 sequence (DNA): TGTGCCAGCAGTTACTCGAGACAGAGGAACACTGAAGCTTTCTTT. Translation gives CASSYSRQRNTEAFF.

DNA for the CDR3: TGTGCCAGCAGTTACTCCCGATCCCTTTTCTACGAGCAGTACTTC. It is translated as CASSYSRSLFYEQYF. This sequence joins TRBV6-6 and TRBJ2-7; D ambiguous. V lost 0 bases and J 3 bases, leaving 12 bases between the germline ends. The length of the CDR3 is 15 residues. Germline loops: CDR1 MNHNY, CDR2 SVGAGI (reference sequence).

The CDR3 sequence: CASSFGTGRANEQFF. The CDR3 bases are TGTGCCAGCAGTTTCGGGACAGGGAGGGCCAATGAGCAGTTCTTC. The rearrangement links TRBV28 to TRBJ2-1, with 9 nucleotides matching TRBD1. This CDR3 comprises 15 residues. Germline V lookup: CDR1 MDHEN, CDR2 SYDVKM. V trimming: 3 bases; J trimming: 6 bases; junction bases outside the gene matches: 6.

The chain recombines TRBV2 with TRBJ2-4; TRBD1 is a possible D gene (6 bases). Germline V gene sequence: CDR1 SNHLY, CDR2 FYNNEI. With 5 bases removed from V and 0 bases from J, the gap between germline ends came to 11 bases. The CDR3 loop spans 15 amino acids. CDR3 residues: CASSLDSLAKNIQYF. The CDR3 bases are TGTGCCAGCAGTTTGGACAGCCTAGCCAAAAACATTCAGTACTTC.

The chain joins TRBV7-8 to TRBJ2-2; D may be TRBD1 (6 bases). The V gene's germline CDR1 is SGHVS and CDR2 FQNEAQ. The CDR3 extends over 15 amino acids. The V gene lost 1 base and the J gene lost 1 base, with 7 bases spanning the gap. The CDR3 DNA is TGTGCCAGCAGCTTAGACAGGGAGAACACCGGGGAGCTGTTTTTT. This gives the protein CASSLDRENTGELFF.

The chain recombines TRBV29-1 with TRBJ2-1, with 7 nucleotides matching TRBD2. Germline-derived CDR1 and CDR2 are SQVTM and ANQGSEA. This CDR3 spans 16 amino acids. Trimming cost V 3 bases and J 4 bases; bases outside gene matches: 12. The CDR3 nucleotides are TGCAGCGTTGATACCCAGGGCAGCGGGAAGTACAATGAGCAGTTCTTC. Protein sequence: CSVDTQGSGKYNEQFF.

The chain has TRBV4-2 and TRBJ2-5; the match to TRBD2 covers 8 bases. Looked up from germline, CDR1 is LGHNA and CDR2 is YNFKEQ. The CDR3 length is 18 residues. V shed 0 bases, J shed 4 bases, and the junction held 13 bases outside the gene matches. Here the CDR3 reads CASSQDPSGGVVRETQYF. The CDR3 DNA reads TGTGCCAGCAGCCAAGACCCCTCGGGAGGGGTTGTTCGAGAGACCCAGTACTTC.

The gene calls are TRBV5-1 and TRBJ2-5; D remains ambiguous. The CDR3 is 14 amino acids. Germline assignment: CDR1 SGHRS and CDR2 YFSETQ. V gave up 0 bases and J gave up 7 bases, with 13 bases separating them. CDR3 region: CASSLDANPGTQYF. Here the CDR3 DNA reads TGCGCCAGCAGCTTGGACGCGAACCCGGGGACCCAGTACTTC.

This clone was seen a single time. The V gene is TRBV28, the J gene TRBJ2-7; D not certain. Between the trimmed V and J ends, which lost 2 bases and 3 bases, there was a span of 5 bases. This CDR3 has 12 amino acids. Germline CDR1 and CDR2: MDHEN and SYDVKM. The DNA for the CDR3 is TGTGCCAGCAGTTTAAGTGACTACGAGCAGTACTTC. Residues: CASSLSDYEQYF.

This clone was detected a few times. V usage is TRBV20-1 and J usage is TRBJ2-1, with a tentative D call TRBD1 (5 bases). This CDR3 has 10 residues. The V end lost 6 bases, the J end lost 9 bases, and 9 bases lay between the germline ends. Germline CDR1 DFQATT, CDR2 SNEGSKA (reference sequence). CDR3 in amino acids: CSAGVGEQFF. The CDR3 bases are TGCAGTGCAGGGGTGGGTGAGCAGTTCTTC.

The chain is built from TRBV18 and TRBJ2-7; the D is unclear. V was shortened by 3 bases and J by 1 base, with 10 bases between the two germline ends. Germline CDR1 KGHSH, CDR2 LQKENI. The CDR3 contains 14 residues. The CDR3 loop is CASSPLADSYEQYF. Here the CDR3 DNA reads TGTGCCAGCTCACCTCTTGCAGATTCCTACGAGCAGTACTTC. The full variable domain, in which reference TRBV18 and TRBJ2-7 provide the parts outside the CDR3, is NAGVMQNPRHLVRRRGQEARLRCSPMKGHSHVYWYRQLPEEGLKFMVYLQKENIIDESGMPKERFSAEFPKEGPSILRIQQVVRGDSAAYFCASSPLADSYEQYFGPGTRLTVT.

The genes are TRBV15 and TRBJ2-3; D perhaps matches TRBD2 (7 bases). Trimming shortened V by 0 bases and J by 6 bases, and 16 bases separated the two germline ends. Germline values: CDR1 LNHNV, CDR2 YYDKDF (reference sequence). There are 16 residues in the CDR3. CDR3 region: CATSRDGSSGQDTQYF. For the CDR3, the DNA is TGTGCCACCAGCAGAGATGGTTCTAGCGGACAGGATACGCAGTATTTT.

This clone has more than one count but fewer than ten. The chain couples TRBV5-4 to TRBJ2-7; possible D gene TRBD2, 5 bases. CDR3 length: 13 amino acids. The V gene's germline CDR1 is SGHNT and CDR2 YYREEE (reference sequence). The V and J ends lost 0 bases and 5 bases respectively, with 9 bases between them. The DNA for the CDR3 is TGTGCCAGCAGCTTGGCTGGGAGCCACGAGCAGTACTTC. Translation gives CASSLAGSHEQYF.